This T cell receptor beta chain is from a study of T cells after posttransplantation cyclophosphamide. V lost 4 bases and J lost 0, with 4 bases in between. This CDR3 comprises 13 residues. Germline V gene sequence: CDR1 SGHNT, CDR2 YENEEA. Notes on this clone: Its matching antigen is unknown.

Repertoires were generated with immunoSEQ multiplex PCR, while TCRdb's copy carries only in-frame clones and drops some. The repertoire holds 45,000 to 65,000 clones, with approximately 86% as singletons. The study, taken as a whole, reports: Skin or GI-infiltrating T cells shared few TRB sequences with blood.

The chain has TRBV11-3 and TRBJ2-1, with unresolved D. Sequencing input: PBMCs. The TCR originated in a man aged 25 to 40 with a blood cancer, CMV-positive, and with a related stem cell donor. CDR3: CASSYSSYNEQFF. The CDR3 coding sequence is TGTGCCAGCAGCTACAGCTCCTACAATGAGCAGTTCTTC.